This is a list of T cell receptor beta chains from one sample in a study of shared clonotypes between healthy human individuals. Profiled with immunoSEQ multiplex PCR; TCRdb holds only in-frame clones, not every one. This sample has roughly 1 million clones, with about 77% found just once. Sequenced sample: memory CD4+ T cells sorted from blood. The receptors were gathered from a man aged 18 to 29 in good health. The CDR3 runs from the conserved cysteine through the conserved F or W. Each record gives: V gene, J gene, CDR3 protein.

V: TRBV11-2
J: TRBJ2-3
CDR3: CASSPSGRGTDTQYF

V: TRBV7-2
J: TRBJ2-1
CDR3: CASSFRGPTGDEQFF

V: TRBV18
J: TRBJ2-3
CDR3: CASSPPVGTDTQYF

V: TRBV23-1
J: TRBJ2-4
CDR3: CASRDFEGIVAKNIQYF

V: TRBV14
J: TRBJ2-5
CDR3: CASSQAWLQETQYF

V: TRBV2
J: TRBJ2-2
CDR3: CASSEDGGANTGELFF

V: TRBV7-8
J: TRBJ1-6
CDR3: CASSLEVRGNSPLHF

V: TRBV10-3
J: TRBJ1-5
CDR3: CAISETPQDSNQPQHF

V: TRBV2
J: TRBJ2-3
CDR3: CASGGTGDTQYF

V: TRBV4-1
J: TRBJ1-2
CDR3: CASSQGSGSGGYTF

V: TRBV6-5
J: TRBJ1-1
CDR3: CASSSLGNTEAFF

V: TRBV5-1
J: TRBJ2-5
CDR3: CASSLEGLGETQYF

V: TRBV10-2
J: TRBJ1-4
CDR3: CASSESARGATNEKLFF

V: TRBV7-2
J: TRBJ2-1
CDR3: CASSQEGYNEQFF

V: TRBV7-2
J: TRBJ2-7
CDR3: CASSLGDGTSGYEQYF

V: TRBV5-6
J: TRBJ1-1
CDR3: CASSSTGVRYTEAFF

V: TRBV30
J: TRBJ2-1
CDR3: CAWSPGTAEQFF

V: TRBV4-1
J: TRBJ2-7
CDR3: CASSSGQKNYEQYF

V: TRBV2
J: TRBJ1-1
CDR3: CAFPNASTEAFF

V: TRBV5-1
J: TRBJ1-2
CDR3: CASSATGESYGYTF

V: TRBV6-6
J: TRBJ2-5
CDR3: CASSYGPTGGAKTQYF

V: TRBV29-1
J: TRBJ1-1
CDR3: CSVEEQRNTEAFF